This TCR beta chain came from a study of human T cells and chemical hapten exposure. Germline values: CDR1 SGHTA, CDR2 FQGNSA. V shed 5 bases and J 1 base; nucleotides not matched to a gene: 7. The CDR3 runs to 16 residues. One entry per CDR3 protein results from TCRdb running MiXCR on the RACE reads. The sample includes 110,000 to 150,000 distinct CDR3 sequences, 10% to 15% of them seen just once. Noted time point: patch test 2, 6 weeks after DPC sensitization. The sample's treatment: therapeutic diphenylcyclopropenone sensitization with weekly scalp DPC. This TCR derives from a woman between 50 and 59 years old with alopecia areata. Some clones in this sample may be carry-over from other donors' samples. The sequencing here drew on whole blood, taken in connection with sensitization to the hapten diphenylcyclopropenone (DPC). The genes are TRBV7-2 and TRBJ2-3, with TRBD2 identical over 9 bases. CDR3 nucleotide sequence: TGTGCCAGCAGCCTTAGCGGGAGACGGGGCACAGATACGCAGTATTTT. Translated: CASSLSGRRGTDTQYF. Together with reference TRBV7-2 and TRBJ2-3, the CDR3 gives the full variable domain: GAGVSQSPSNKVTEKGKDVELRCDPISGHTALYWYRQSLGQGLEFLIYFQGNSAPDKSGLPSDRFSAERTGGSVSTLTIQRTQQEDSAVYLCASSLSGRRGTDTQYFGPGTRLTVL.